This TCR beta chain was found in a study of blood T cell repertoires in COVID-19. Overall study context: Spain, Italy and the United States supplied samples that represented acute and convalescent COVID-19.

The CDR3 loop spans 14 amino acids. Methods used by the authors: Reference gene primer amplification gave nucleated cell count estimates. Using immunoSEQ multiplex PCR, the repertoire was profiled, and TCRdb retains in-frame clones only, with some absent. V and J calls and clone size are given by that table; D and trimming were obtained from the DNA. Among about 410,000 clones, more than 80% were seen once, and the ten largest hold roughly 1.4%. The J gene is TRBJ2-7, the V gene TRBV1; TRBD2, as called in the table, went unchecked against the DNA. TRBV1 corresponds to a pseudogene. Sequenced material: peripheral blood. The sequence derives from a woman in her thirties with active or convalescent COVID-19. This CDR3 is CTSSQAGRTYEQYF. Here the CDR3 DNA reads TGCACCAGCAGCCAAGCCGGGAGGACCTACGAGCAGTACTTC.